This T cell receptor beta chain was found in a study of blood T cell repertoires in COVID-19. The assay was immunoSEQ multiplex PCR, and TCRdb's table has in-frame clones only and misses some. The sample consists of 250,000 to 350,000 clones, roughly 87% of them appearing once. CDR1 SGHKS and CDR2 YYEKEE come from the germline V gene (reference sequence). The CDR3 spans 12 residues. The ends were cut back, 1 base at V and 12 bases at J, with 11 bases in the middle. The TCR originated in a woman in her 50s who had recovered from COVID-19. V usage is TRBV5-5 and J usage is TRBJ2-1; D is uncertain. The sequencing sample was made of peripheral blood. The CDR3 DNA sequence: TGTGCCAGCAGCTTGTTGGGCCCCGGGCAGTTCTTC. It specifies CASSLLGPGQFF.